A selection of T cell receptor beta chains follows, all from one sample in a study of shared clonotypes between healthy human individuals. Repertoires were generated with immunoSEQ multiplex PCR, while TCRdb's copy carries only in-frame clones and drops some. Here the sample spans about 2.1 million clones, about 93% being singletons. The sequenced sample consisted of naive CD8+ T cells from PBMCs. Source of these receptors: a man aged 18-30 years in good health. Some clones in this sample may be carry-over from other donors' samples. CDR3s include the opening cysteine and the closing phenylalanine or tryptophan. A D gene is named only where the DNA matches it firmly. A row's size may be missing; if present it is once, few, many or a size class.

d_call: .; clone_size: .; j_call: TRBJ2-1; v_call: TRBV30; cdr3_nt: TGTGCCTGGAAAGGCCACACCTACAATGAGCAGTTCTTC; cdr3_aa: CAWKGHTYNEQFF
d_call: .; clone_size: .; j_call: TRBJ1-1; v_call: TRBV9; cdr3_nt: TGTGCCAGCAGCCCCCGCGACAGCCTTCACACTGAAGCTTTCTTT; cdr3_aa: CASSPRDSLHTEAFF
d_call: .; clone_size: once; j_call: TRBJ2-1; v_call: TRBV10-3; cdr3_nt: TGTGCCATCAGTGAGTCGACAGAAAATACAATGGATGAGCAGTTCTTC; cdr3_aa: CAISESTENTMDEQFF
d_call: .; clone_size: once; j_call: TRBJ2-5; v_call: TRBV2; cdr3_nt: TGTGCCAGCAGTGACCCCAGGCAGCGCCAGGGGCGGGTAGAGACCCAGTACTTC; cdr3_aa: CASSDPRQRQGRVETQYF
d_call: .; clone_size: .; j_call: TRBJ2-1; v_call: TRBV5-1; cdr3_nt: TGCGCCAGCAGACCCGTCGGACCGACCAGCTCCTACAATGAGCAGTTCTTC; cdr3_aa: CASRPVGPTSSYNEQFF
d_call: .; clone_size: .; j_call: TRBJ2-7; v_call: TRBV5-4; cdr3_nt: TGTGCCAGCAGCCCAAGGCAGGTTGCGGAGTACGAGCAGTACTTC; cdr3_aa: CASSPRQVAEYEQYF
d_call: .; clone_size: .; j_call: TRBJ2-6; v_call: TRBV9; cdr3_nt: TGTGCCAGCAGCGTTACTGTAGGCAGGGCCAGCTCTGGGGCCAACGTCCTGACTTTC; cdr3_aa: CASSVTVGRASSGANVLTF
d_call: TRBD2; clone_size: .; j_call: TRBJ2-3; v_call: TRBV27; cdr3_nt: TGTGCCAGCAGTTTACTAGCGGCTACAGATACGCAGTATTTT; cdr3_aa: CASSLLAATDTQYF
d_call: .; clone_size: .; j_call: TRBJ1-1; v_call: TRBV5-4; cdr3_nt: TGTGCCAGCAGCCGAGGTTTTACATCTCTCTTGGGAACTGAAGCTTTCTTT; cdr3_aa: CASSRGFTSLLGTEAFF
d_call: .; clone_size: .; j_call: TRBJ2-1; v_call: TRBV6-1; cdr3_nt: TGTGCCAGCAGTGATTTCGGGTACAATGAGCAGTTCTTC; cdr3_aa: CASSDFGYNEQFF
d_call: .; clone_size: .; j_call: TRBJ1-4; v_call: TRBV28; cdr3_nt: TGTGCCAGCAGTTCGGTGTTCATTAATGAAAAACTGTTTTTT; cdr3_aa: CASSSVFINEKLFF
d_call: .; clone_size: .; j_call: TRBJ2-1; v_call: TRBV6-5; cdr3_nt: TGTGCCAGCAGCCCCCTTCGCGGGTCATCCAATGAGCAGTTCTTC; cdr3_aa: CASSPLRGSSNEQFF
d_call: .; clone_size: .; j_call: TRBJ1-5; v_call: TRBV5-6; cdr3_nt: TGTGCCAGCAGCTTGGGGACAGAAGCTTTTGATCAGCCCCAGCATTTT; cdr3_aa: CASSLGTEAFDQPQHF
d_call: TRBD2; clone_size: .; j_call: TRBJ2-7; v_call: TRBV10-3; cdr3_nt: TGTGCCATCAGTGTGACTAGCGGGAGGAGGTACGAGCAGTACTTC; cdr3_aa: CAISVTSGRRYEQYF
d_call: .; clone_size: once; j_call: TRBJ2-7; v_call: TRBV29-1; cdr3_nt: TGCAGCGTTGATTTATTCCAGGGGGGGTCCTACGAGCAGTACTTC; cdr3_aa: CSVDLFQGGSYEQYF
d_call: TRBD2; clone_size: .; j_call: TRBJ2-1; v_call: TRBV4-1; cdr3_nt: TGCGCCAGCAGCCAAGATAAAGCGGGAGCAACCTACAATGAGCAGTTCTTC; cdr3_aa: CASSQDKAGATYNEQFF
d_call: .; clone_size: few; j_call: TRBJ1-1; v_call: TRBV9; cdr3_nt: TGTGCCAGCAGCGCGAGAATGAACACTGAAGCTTTCTTT; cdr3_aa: CASSARMNTEAFF
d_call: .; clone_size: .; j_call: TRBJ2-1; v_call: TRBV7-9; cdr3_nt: TGTGCCAGCAGCTTAGCTGTGGCTGTCAATGAGCAGTTCTTC; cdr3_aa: CASSLAVAVNEQFF
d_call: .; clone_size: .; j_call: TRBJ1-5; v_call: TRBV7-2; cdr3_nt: TGTGCCAGCAGCTTTAGCAATCAGCCCCAGCATTTT; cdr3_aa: CASSFSNQPQHF
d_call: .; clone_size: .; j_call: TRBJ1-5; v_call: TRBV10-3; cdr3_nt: TGTGCCATCAGTGAGTGGGGGCTCAATCAGCCCCAGCATTTT; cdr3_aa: CAISEWGLNQPQHF
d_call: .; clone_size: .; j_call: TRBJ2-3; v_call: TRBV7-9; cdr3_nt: TGTGCCAGCAGTGATAAAGATACGCAGTATTTT; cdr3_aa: CASSDKDTQYF
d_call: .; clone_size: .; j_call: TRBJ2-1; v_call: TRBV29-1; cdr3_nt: TGCAGCGGGTTGGGGTTCTCCTACAATGAGCAGTTCTTC; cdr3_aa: CSGLGFSYNEQFF
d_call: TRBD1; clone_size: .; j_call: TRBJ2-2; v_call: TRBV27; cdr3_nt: TGTGCCAGCAAAGCGGGGACAGGGTTAAACACCGGGGAGCTGTTTTTT; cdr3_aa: CASKAGTGLNTGELFF
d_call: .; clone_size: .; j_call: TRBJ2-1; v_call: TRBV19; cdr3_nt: TGTGCCAGTAGTATAAGGGCAGGGCCTCTTGGTGAGCAGTTCTTC; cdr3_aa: CASSIRAGPLGEQFF
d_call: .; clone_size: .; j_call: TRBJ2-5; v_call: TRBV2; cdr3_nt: TGTGCCAGCTCCAAAGAGACCCAGTACTTC; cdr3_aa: CASSKETQYF
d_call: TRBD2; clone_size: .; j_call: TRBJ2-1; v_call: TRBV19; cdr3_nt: TGTGCCTCCCAGCGGGAGGACGTTTTGTACAATGAGCAGTTCTTC; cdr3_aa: CASQREDVLYNEQFF
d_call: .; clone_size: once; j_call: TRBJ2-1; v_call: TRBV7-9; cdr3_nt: TGTGCCAGCAGCGAAGGGGTCGGAGAGCAGTTCTTC; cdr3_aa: CASSEGVGEQFF
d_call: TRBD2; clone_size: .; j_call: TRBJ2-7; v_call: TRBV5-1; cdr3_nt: TGCGCCAGCAGCGGAGGGACTAGCGGGAGACCGACCTACGAGCAGTACTTC; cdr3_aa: CASSGGTSGRPTYEQYF
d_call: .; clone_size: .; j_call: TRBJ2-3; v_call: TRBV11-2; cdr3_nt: TGTGCCAGCAGCGGACGGCAGGCTAGCACAGATACGCAGTATTTT; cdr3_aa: CASSGRQASTDTQYF
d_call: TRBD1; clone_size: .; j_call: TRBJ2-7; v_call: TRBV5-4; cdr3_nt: TGTGCCAGCAGCTGGACCGGGACAGGGGTCGAGCAGTACTTC; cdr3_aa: CASSWTGTGVEQYF
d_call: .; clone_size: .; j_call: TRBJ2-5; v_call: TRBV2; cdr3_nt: TGTGCCAGCAGTGAAGCGCAGTTTACGAACCAAGAGACCCAGTACTTC; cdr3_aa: CASSEAQFTNQETQYF
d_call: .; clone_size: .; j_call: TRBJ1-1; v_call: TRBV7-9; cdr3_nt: TGTGCCAGCAGCTTTGACCTACGGGGTGAAGCTTTCTTT; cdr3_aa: CASSFDLRGEAFF
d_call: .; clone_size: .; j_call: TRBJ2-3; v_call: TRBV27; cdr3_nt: TGTGCCAGCAGTTATCTCGCCGACAGCACAGATACGCAGTATTTT; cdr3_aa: CASSYLADSTDTQYF
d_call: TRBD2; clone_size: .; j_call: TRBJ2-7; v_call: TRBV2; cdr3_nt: TGTGCCAGCAGTGATCCAGCGGGGCCACCCTACGAGCAGTACTTC; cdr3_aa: CASSDPAGPPYEQYF
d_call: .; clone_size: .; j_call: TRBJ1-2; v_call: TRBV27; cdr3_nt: TGTGCCAGCAGTTCCGACAGGTTCTATGGCTACACCTTC; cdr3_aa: CASSSDRFYGYTF
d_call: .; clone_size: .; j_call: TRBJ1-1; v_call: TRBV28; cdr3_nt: TGTGCCAGCAGTTTCCCGACGGGACACAGGAACACTGAAGCTTTCTTT; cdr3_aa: CASSFPTGHRNTEAFF
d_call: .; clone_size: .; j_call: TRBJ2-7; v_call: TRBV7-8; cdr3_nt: TGTGCCAGCAGCCCCAGCGTTGGGGGCACGAGCTCCTACGAGCAGTACTTC; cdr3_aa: CASSPSVGGTSSYEQYF
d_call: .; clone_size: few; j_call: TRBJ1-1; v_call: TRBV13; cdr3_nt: TGTGCCAGCAGCTTAAGGATGAAAAATGAAGCTTTCTTT; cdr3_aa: CASSLRMKNEAFF
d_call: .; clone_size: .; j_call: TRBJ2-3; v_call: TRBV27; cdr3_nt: TGTGCCAGCAGTTTTGTAGGGAGTGGCACAGATACGCAGTATTTT; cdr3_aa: CASSFVGSGTDTQYF
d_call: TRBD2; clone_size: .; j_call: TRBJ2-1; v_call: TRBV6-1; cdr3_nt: TGTGCCAGCAGTGAACTCCCACGGGTAGTAGCGGGAGAGGTTGAGCAGTTCTTC; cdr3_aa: CASSELPRVVAGEVEQFF
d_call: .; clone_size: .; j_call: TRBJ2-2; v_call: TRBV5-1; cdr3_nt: TGCGCCAGCAGCCCACTCCTTTTCAAGGGTGACGGGGAGCTGTTTTTT; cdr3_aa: CASSPLLFKGDGELFF
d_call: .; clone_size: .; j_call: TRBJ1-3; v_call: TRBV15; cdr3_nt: TGTGCCACCAGCAGAGATGTAGAAGTAAGGGGTGGAAACACCATATATTTT; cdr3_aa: CATSRDVEVRGGNTIYF
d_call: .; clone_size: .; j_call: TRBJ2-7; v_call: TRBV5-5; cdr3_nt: TGTGCCAGCAGCCTCATACAGGGTAAGGGCTACGAGCAGTACTTC; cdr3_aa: CASSLIQGKGYEQYF
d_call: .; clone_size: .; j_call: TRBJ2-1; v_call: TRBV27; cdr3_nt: TGTGCCAGCCAGGAGGGCCTGGGCAATGAGCAGTTCTTC; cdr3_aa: CASQEGLGNEQFF
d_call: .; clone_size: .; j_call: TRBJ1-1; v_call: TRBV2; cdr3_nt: TGTGCCAGCAGTGTGTGGACAATTAGTTCGAACACTGAAGCTTTCTTT; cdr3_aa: CASSVWTISSNTEAFF
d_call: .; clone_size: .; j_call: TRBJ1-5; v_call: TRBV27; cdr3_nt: TGTGCCAGCAGTTTAAGGACTGGCGGCCAGCCCCAGCATTTT; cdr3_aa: CASSLRTGGQPQHF
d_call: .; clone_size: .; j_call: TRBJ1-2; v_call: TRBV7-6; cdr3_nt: TGTGCCGTCCGGCAGGCCCGGCTCTATGGCTACACCTTC; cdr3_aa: CAVRQARLYGYTF
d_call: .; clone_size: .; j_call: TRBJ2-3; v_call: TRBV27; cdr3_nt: TGTGCCAGCAGAGCGGATCCGGGACCACACACAGATACGCAGTATTTT; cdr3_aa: CASRADPGPHTDTQYF
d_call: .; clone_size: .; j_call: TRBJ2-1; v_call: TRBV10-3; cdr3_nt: TGTGCCATCAGTTCGGCGGGAAAACACAATGAGCAGTTCTTC; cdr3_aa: CAISSAGKHNEQFF
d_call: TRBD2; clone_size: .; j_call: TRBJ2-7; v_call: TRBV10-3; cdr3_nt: TGTGCCATCAGAGCGTTTGGGACTAGCGGCTCCTACGAGCAGTACTTC; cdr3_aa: CAIRAFGTSGSYEQYF
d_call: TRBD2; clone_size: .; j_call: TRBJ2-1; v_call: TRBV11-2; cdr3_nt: TGTGCCAGCAGCTGGACTAGCGGGAGGTACAATGAGCAGTTCTTC; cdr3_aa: CASSWTSGRYNEQFF
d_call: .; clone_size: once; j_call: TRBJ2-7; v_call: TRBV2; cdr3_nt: TGTGCCAGCAGTGAGGCGTTTTCAGTTCCCTCCTACGAGCAGTACTTC; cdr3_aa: CASSEAFSVPSYEQYF
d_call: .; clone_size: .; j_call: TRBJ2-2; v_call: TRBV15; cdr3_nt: TGTGCCACCAGCAGGAGGGGGGACAGCGGGGAGCTGTTTTTT; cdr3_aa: CATSRRGDSGELFF